This T cell receptor (beta chain) was captured by sequencing in a study of cytomegalovirus exposure and HLA in healthy donors. Study summary: HLA-typed donors were the source of about 85 million unique TCRs, which an early data release held.

Broader study findings: There were 164 TCR beta chains listed as cytomegalovirus-associated. In an earlier analysis, most TCR beta V segments were productive about 87% or about 30% of the time. Per a later analysis, HLA-associated TCR beta chains showed more clonal expansion than other, equally common TCR beta chains.

The CDR3 covers 14 residues. Germline CDR1 and CDR2: MNHNS and SASEGT. J gave up 7 bases and V 6 bases, and 8 bases lay outside the gene matches. Primers included in the PCR were 60 Vbeta and 13 Jbeta primers. Sequencing was performed with immunoSEQ multiplex PCR; in TCRdb, only in-frame clones are kept and a portion is missing. The repertoire holds around 100,000 clones, with 82% as singletons. As regards this clone: Its antigen remains unidentified.

This TCR came from a woman aged 18-30 years in good health and CMV-seronegative. What was sequenced was PBMCs. The rearrangement joins TRBV6-1 to TRBJ2-2, with 7 bases identical to TRBD1. The CDR3 here is CASRTGFRNGELFF. CDR3 coding DNA: TGTGCCAGCAGGACAGGGTTTCGAAACGGGGAGCTGTTTTTT.